The next 10 T cell receptor beta chains were all read from a single sample in a study of CD8 T cells in Susac syndrome. Roughly 0.45 to 1 ug RNA was reverse transcribed with random hexamers. In TCRdb, the immunoSEQ multiplex PCR reads were re-called with MiXCR into one record per CDR3 protein. The table lists about 200,000 distinct CDR3 sequences, approximately 93% of them singletons, with 0.1% in the top ten. The sequenced sample was CD4+ T cells from PBMCs. The receptors come from a human donor in good health.

The chain is built from TRBV2 and TRBJ2-5; D tentatively reads TRBD1 or TRBD2 (6 bases each). From germline, CDR1 is SNHLY and CDR2 FYNNEI. The CDR3 covers 15 residues. Between the trimmed V and J ends, which lost 7 bases and 2 bases, there was a span of 17 bases. The chain's CDR3 is CASIGRTASQETQYF. CDR3 nucleotide sequence: TGTGCCAGCATTGGGAGGACAGCGAGTCAAGAGACCCAGTACTTC.

V and J are TRBV14 and TRBJ1-2; 11 bases are a match to TRBD1. Per the germline V gene, CDR1 is SGHDN and CDR2 is FVKESK. The CDR3 extends over 14 amino acids. The V gene end was trimmed by 3 bases and the J gene end by 6 bases; junction bases not matched to a gene: 3. CDR3 region: CASSHWTGGDGYTF. The CDR3 DNA follows: TGTGCCAGCAGCCATTGGACAGGGGGCGATGGCTACACCTTC.

CDR3 nucleotides: TGTGCCAGCATCAGCGGGGGGGCCGGTGAGCAGTTCTTC. Its protein product is CASISGGAGEQFF. V usage is TRBV7-9 and J usage is TRBJ2-1, with 10 bases aligning to TRBD2. CDR3 length: 13 residues. The J segment lost 9 bases and the V segment lost 7 bases, leaving 6 bases of the junction unmatched. Germline CDR1 reads SEHNR; CDR2 reads FQNEAQ (reference sequence).

The chain carries TRBV19 and TRBJ1-2, with TRBD1 as a possible D gene (5 bases). The V end was cut by 4 bases, the J end by 7 bases, with 13 bases between. The CDR3 extends over 13 amino acids. Germline V CDR1 and CDR2: LNHDA, SQIVND (reference sequence). The chain's CDR3 is CASSTASGSGYTF. CDR3 sequence (DNA): TGTGCCAGTAGTACTGCTTCAGGGTCTGGCTACACCTTC.

This clonotype was found once. This chain uses TRBV2 with TRBJ1-5; 10 positions agree with TRBD1. Germline CDR1 SNHLY, CDR2 FYNNEI. V was pared by 5 bases and J by 4 bases, with 14 bases of the junction left unmatched. This CDR3 spans 18 amino acids. Here the CDR3 DNA reads TGTGCCAGCAGTAGAGGCCACCGCAGGACAGGGGGTAATCAGCCCCAGCATTTT. Translation: CASSRGHRRTGGNQPQHF.

The rearrangement joins TRBV20-1 to TRBJ1-1; D perhaps matches TRBD1 (5 bases). Trimming removed 7 bases at V and 4 bases at J, with 16 bases between. Germline CDR1 reads DFQATT; CDR2 reads SNEGSKA (reference sequence). CDR3 length equals 13 residues. The CDR3 coding sequence is TGCAGTGTCGCGAAGGACGGGGGCACTGAAGCTTTCTTT. Its translation is CSVAKDGGTEAFF.

J is TRBJ2-7 and V is TRBV5-1, with 7 bases identical to TRBD1. Trimming at V came to 4 bases and at J to 5 bases, leaving 9 bases not matched to a gene. Germline-derived CDR1 and CDR2 are SGHRS and YFSETQ. The CDR3 is made up of 14 amino acids. The CDR3 DNA reads TGCGCCAGCAGCGTCGTGACAGGGTTCCACGAGCAGTACTTC. Translating gives CASSVVTGFHEQYF.

The rearrangement joins TRBV6-5 to TRBJ2-7; D gene ambiguous. V was clipped by 6 bases and J by 0 bases, with 12 bases between them. Germline V gives CDR1 MNHEY, CDR2 SVGAGI. The CDR3 totals 14 residues. The DNA for the CDR3 is TGTGCCAGCAGGATGACGAGCTCCTCCTACGAGCAGTACTTC. Its translation: CASRMTSSSYEQYF.

The V and J genes are TRBV20-1 and TRBJ2-5; D could derive from TRBD1 or TRBD2 (5 bases each). Germline V gives CDR1 DFQATT, CDR2 SNEGSKA (reference sequence). Trimming took off 5 bases at V and 1 base at J, with 20 bases between the two ends. The CDR3 sequence is 16 residues long. This CDR3 is CSAQSMRDGAQETQYF. In nucleotides, the CDR3 is TGCAGTGCTCAGTCTATGAGGGACGGGGCCCAAGAGACCCAGTACTTC.

This clonotype was counted only a few times. The rearrangement joins TRBV19 to TRBJ1-4, with D uncertain. CDR1 and CDR2 from the germline V gene are LNHDA and SQIVND (reference sequence). The V and J ends lost 6 bases and 5 bases respectively, with 13 bases between them. This CDR3 comprises 14 residues. Here the CDR3 reads CASRPTSPNEKLFF. The DNA for the CDR3 is TGTGCCAGTAGGCCGACAAGTCCAAATGAAAAACTGTTTTTT.